This TCR beta chain was sequenced during a study of cytotoxic CD8 clonotypes in ibrutinib-treated CLL. For TCR beta libraries, approximately 2 micrograms of genomic DNA were obtained from cryopreserved PBMCs. The table came from immunoSEQ multiplex PCR; TCRdb's copy has only in-frame clones and leaves some out. The table has roughly 63,000 clones, 57% seen once. The CDR3 spans 14 residues. With 3 bases clipped from V and 6 bases from J, the junction kept 5 bases outside the gene matches. In germline, CDR1 is SGHRS, CDR2 YFSETQ. The genes are TRBV5-1 and TRBJ2-2; 7 bases map to TRBD1. The TCR was taken from a human donor with chronic lymphocytic leukemia. Sequenced here: PBMCs, sampled after 12 months of ibrutinib treatment. The CDR3, as DNA: TGCGCCAGCAGCTCTCAGACAGGGCCCGGGGAGCTGTTTTTT. It is translated as CASSSQTGPGELFF.